This TCR beta chain stems from a study of identical twins. Study-wide findings and caveats: A partial confounding effect on zero-insertion analyses could come from invariant MAIT and iNKT cells.

Carrying unique molecular identifiers, the cDNA also gained a universal primer site through template switching. TCRdb independently ran MiXCR on the 5' RACE reads; one entry per CDR3 protein. The table has about 890,000 distinct CDR3 sequences, roughly an eighth seen once. V lost 6 bases to trimming and J lost 4 bases, with 12 bases between them. CDR3 size: 14 residues. Per the germline V gene, CDR1 is MDHEN and CDR2 is SYDVKM. The sample holds a few counts of this clonotype. What it binds is unknown. The sample was also linked to a second study, of yellow fever vaccine responses in identical twins.

The sequenced sample was PBMCs. The sequence came from a woman between 18 and 29 years old in good health. The chain is built from TRBV28 and TRBJ2-2, with D unresolved. CDR3 protein: CASSPTSSTGELFF. DNA for the CDR3: TGTGCCAGCAGCCCAACCTCGTCCACCGGGGAGCTGTTTTTT.